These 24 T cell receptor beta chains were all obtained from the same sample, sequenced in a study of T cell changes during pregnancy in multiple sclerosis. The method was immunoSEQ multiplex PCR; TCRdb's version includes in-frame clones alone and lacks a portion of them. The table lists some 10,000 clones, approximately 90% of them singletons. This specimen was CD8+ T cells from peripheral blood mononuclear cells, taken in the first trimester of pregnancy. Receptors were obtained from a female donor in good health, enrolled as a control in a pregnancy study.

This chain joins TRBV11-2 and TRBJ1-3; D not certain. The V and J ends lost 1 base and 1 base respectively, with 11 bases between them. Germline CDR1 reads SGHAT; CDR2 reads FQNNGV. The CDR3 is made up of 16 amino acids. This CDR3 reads CASSLAAGPSGNTIYF. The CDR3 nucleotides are TGTGCCAGCAGCTTAGCGGCAGGTCCTTCTGGAAACACCATATATTTT. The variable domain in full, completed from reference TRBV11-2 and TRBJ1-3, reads EAGVAQSPRYKIIEKRQSVAFWCNPISGHATLYWYQQILGQGPKLLIQFQNNGVVDDSQLPKDRFSAERLKGVDSTLKIQPAKLEDSAVYLCASSLAAGPSGNTIYFGEGSWLTVV.

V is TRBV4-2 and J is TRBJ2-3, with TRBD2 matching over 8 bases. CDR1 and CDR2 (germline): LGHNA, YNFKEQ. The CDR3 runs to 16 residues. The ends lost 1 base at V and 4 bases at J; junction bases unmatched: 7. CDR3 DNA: TGTGCCAGCAGCCAAGGAGCGGGGGCGTCCCCAGATACGCAGTATTTT. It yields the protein CASSQGAGASPDTQYF.

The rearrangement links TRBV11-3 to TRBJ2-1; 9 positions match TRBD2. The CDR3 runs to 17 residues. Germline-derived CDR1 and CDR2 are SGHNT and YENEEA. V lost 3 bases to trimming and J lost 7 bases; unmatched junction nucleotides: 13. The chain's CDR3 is CASSFTSGGGAGNEQFF. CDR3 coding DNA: TGTGCCAGCAGCTTCACATCAGGCGGGGGGGCCGGGAATGAGCAGTTCTTC.

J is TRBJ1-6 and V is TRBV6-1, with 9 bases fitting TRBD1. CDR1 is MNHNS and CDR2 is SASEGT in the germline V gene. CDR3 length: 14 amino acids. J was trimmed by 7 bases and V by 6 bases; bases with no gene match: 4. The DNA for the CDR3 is TGTGCCAGCAGCACCGGGACAGGGAATTCACCCCTCCACTTT. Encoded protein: CASSTGTGNSPLHF.

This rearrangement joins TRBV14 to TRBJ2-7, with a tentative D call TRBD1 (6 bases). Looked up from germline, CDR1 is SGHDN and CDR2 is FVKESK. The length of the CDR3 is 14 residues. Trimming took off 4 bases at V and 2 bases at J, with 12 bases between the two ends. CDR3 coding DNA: TGTGCCAGCAGCCCAGGGGCCAGACCCTACGAGCAGTACTTC. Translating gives CASSPGARPYEQYF.

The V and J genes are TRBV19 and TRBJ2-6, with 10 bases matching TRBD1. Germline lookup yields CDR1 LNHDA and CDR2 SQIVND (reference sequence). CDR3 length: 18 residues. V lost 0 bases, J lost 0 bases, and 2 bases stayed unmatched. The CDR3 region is CASSIEDRGYSGANVLTF. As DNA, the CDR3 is TGTGCCAGTAGTATAGAGGACAGGGGGTACTCTGGGGCCAACGTCCTGACTTTC. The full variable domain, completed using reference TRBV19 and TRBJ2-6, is DGGITQSPKYLFRKEGQNVTLSCEQNLNHDAMYWYRQDPGQGLRLIYYSQIVNDFQKGDIAEGYSVSREKKESFPLTVTSAQKNPTAFYLCASSIEDRGYSGANVLTFGAGSRLTVL.

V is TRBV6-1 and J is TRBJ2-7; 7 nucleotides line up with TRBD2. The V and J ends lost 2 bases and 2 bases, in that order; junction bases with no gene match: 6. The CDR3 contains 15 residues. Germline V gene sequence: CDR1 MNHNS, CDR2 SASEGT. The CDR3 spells CASSEWAGETYEQYF. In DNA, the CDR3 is TGTGCCAGCAGTGAATGGGCGGGGGAGACCTACGAGCAGTACTTC.

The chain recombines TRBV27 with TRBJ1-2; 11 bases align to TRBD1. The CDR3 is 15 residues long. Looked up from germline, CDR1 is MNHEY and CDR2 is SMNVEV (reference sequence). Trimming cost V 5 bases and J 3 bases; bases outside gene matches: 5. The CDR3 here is CASSTDRGRDYGYTF. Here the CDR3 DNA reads TGTGCCAGCAGTACGGACAGGGGGCGAGACTATGGCTACACCTTC.

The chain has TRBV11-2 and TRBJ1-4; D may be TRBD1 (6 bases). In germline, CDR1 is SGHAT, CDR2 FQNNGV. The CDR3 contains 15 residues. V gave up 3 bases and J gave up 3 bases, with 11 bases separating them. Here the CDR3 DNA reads TGTGCCAGCAGCTTTGAGGGACACTCTAATGAAAAACTGTTTTTT. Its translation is CASSFEGHSNEKLFF.

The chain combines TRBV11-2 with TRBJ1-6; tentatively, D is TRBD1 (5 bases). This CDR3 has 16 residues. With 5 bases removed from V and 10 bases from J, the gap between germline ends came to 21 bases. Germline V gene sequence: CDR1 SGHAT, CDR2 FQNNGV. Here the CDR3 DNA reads TGTGCCAGCAGCCTGGCAGGGAGGGAGGTTTGGTCACCCCTCCACTTT. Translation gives CASSLAGREVWSPLHF. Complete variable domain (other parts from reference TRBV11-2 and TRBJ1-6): EAGVAQSPRYKIIEKRQSVAFWCNPISGHATLYWYQQILGQGPKLLIQFQNNGVVDDSQLPKDRFSAERLKGVDSTLKIQPAKLEDSAVYLCASSLAGREVWSPLHFGNGTRLTVT.

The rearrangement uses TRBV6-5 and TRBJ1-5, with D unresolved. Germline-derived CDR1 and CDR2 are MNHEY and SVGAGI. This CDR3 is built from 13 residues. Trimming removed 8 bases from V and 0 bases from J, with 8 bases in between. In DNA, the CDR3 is TGTGCCAGCGGTTCTAATAGCAATCAGCCCCAGCATTTT. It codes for CASGSNSNQPQHF.

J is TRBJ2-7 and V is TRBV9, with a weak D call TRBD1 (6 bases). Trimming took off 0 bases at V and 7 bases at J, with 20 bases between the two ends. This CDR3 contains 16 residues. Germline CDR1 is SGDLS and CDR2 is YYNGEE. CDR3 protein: CASSVGFSGRTEEQYF. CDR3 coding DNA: TGTGCCAGCAGCGTAGGCTTTTCGGGCAGGACAGAGGAGCAGTACTTC.

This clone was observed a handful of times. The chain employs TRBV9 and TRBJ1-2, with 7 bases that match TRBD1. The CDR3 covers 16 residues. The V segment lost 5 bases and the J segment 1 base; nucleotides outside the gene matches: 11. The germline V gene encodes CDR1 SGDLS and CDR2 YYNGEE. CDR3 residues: CASSPGTALSNYGYTF. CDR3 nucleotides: TGTGCCAGCAGTCCCGGGACAGCACTAAGTAACTATGGCTACACCTTC.

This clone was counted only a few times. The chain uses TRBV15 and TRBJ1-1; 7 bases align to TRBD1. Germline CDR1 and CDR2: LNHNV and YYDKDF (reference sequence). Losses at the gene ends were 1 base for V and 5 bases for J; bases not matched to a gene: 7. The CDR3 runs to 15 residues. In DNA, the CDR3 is TGTGCCACCAGCAGAGGCACCTCAGGGGGAACTGAAGCTTTCTTT. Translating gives CATSRGTSGGTEAFF.

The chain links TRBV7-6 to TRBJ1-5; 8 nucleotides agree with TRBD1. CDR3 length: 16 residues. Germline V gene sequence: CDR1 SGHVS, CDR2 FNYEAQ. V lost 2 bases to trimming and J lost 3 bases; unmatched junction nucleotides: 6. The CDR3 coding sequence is TGTGCCAGCAGCTTATCCCCAGGGGGCCCCAATCAGCCCCAGCATTTT. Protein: CASSLSPGGPNQPQHF.

In nucleotides, the CDR3 is TGTGCCAGCAGGACGCGGGGGATCACAGATACGCAGTATTTT. This codes for CASRTRGITDTQYF. The rearrangement uses TRBV9 and TRBJ2-3, with TRBD2 identical over 7 bases. Trimming cost V 5 bases and J 2 bases; bases outside gene matches: 5. The CDR3 spans 14 residues. CDR1 SGDLS and CDR2 YYNGEE come from the germline V gene.

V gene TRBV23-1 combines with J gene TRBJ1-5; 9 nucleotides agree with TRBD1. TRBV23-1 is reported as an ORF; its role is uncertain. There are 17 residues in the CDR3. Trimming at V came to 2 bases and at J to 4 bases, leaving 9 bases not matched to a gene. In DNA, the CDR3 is TGCGCCAGCAGTCAACGCACCGGGACAGGGAGGAATCAGCCCCAGCATTTT. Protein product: CASSQRTGTGRNQPQHF.

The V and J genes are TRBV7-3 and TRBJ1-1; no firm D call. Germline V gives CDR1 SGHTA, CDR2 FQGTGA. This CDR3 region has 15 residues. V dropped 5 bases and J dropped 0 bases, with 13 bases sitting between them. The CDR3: CASSPTGNMNTEAFF. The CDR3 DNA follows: TGTGCCAGCAGCCCGACGGGAAACATGAACACTGAAGCTTTCTTT.

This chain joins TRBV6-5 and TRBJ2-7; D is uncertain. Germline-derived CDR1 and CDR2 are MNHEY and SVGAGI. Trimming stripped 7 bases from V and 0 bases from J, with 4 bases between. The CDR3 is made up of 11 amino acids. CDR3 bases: TGTGCCAGCACAAACTCCTACGAGCAGTACTTC. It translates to CASTNSYEQYF.

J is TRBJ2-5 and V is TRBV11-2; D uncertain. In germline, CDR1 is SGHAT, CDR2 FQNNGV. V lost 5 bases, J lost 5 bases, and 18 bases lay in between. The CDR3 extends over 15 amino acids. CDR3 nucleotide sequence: TGTGCCAGCAGCCTTCGGGTGCGAGTGTTGGAGACCCAGTACTTC. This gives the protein CASSLRVRVLETQYF.

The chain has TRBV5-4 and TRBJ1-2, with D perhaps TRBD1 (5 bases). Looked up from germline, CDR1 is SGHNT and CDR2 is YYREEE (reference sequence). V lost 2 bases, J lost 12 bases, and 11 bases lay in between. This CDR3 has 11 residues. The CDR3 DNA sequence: TGTGCCAGCAGCTTTGCAGGGCCGGACACCTTC. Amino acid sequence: CASSFAGPDTF.

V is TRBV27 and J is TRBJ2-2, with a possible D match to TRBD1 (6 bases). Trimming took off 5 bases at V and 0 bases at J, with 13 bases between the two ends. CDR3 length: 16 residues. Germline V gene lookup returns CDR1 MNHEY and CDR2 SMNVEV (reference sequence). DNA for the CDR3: TGTGCCAGCAGTACGATGGGACAACCGAACACCGGGGAGCTGTTTTTT. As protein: CASSTMGQPNTGELFF.

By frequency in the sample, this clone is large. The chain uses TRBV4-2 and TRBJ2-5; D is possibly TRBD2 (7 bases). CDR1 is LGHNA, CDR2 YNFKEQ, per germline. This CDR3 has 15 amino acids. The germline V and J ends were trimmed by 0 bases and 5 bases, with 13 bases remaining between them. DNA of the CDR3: TGTGCCAGCAGCCAAGAAGGGGGGGGCCCCGAGACCCAGTACTTC. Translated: CASSQEGGGPETQYF.

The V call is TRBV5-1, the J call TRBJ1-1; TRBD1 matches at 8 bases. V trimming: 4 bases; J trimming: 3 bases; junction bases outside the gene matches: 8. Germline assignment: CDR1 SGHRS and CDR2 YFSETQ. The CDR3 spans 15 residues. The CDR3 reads CASSLDRDEDTEAFF. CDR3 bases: TGCGCCAGCAGCCTGGACAGGGATGAAGACACTGAAGCTTTCTTT. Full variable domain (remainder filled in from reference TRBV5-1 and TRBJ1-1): KAGVTQTPRYLIKTRGQQVTLSCSPISGHRSVSWYQQTPGQGLQFLFEYFSETQRNKGNFPGRFSGRQFSNSRSEMNVSTLELGDSALYLCASSLDRDEDTEAFFGQGTRLTVV.